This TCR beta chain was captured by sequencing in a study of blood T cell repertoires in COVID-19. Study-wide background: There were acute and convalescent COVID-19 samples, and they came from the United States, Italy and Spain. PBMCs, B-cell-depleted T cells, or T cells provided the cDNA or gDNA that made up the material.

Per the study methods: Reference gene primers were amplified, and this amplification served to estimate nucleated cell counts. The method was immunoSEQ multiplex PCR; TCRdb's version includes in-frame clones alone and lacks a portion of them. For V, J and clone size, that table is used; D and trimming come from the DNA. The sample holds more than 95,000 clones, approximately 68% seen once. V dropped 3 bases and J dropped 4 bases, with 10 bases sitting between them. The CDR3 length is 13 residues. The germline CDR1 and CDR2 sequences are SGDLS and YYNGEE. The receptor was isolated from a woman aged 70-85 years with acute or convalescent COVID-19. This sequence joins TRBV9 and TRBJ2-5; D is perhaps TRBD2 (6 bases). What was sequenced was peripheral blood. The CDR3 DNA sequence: TGTGCCAGCAGCGGGGGGACTGCAGAGACCCAGTACTTC. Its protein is CASSGGTAETQYF. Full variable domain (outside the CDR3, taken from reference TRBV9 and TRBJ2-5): DSGVTQTPKHLITATGQRVTLRCSPRSGDLSVYWYQQSLDQGLQFLIQYYNGEERAKGNILERFSAQQFPDLHSELNLSSLELGDSALYFCASSGGTAETQYFGPGTRLLVL.